The T cell receptor (beta chain) under discussion was sequenced for a study of cytomegalovirus exposure and HLA in healthy donors. General study findings and limits: Researchers catalogued 164 TCR beta chains as cytomegalovirus-associated.

Donors consisted of healthy bone marrow donors. Germline trimming cut 5 bases from V and 2 bases from J; bases unmatched to any gene: 6. CDR1 SEHNR and CDR2 FQNEAQ come from the germline V gene (reference sequence). The CDR3 is 16 residues long. It was with 60 Vbeta and 13 Jbeta primers that the PCR ran. TCRdb's table, derived via immunoSEQ multiplex PCR, lists solely in-frame clones and lacks some. The table records 150,000 to 200,000 clones, roughly 79% of them present only once. Points on this clone: Its matching antigen is unknown.

The specimen was PBMCs. The sequence came from a woman aged 40 to 50 in good health and CMV-seronegative. This chain joins TRBV7-9 and TRBJ2-7, with TRBD2 matching over 13 bases. Written as DNA, the CDR3 is TGTGCCAGCAGCCACCCCGGGACTAGCGGGACCTACGAGCAGTACTTC. Translation gives CASSHPGTSGTYEQYF.